This entry features one TCR beta chain sequence. This entry is derived from a study of blood T cell repertoires in COVID-19. Measured with immunoSEQ multiplex PCR; TCRdb has only the in-frame clones, and not every one. The table shows 65,000 to 70,000 clones, with about 86% occurring only once. This clonotype originated in a man aged 50 to 60 with acute or convalescent COVID-19. Sequenced: peripheral blood.

In nucleotides, the CDR3 is TGTGCCATCAGTGAGTCGTCCATCAATGAGCAGTTCTTC. The encoded protein is CAISESSINEQFF. The chain joins TRBV10-3 to TRBJ2-1; the D is unclear. The V end lost 0 bases, the J end lost 6 bases, and 6 bases lay between the germline ends. Germline loops: CDR1 ENHRY, CDR2 SYGVKD. The CDR3 covers 13 residues.